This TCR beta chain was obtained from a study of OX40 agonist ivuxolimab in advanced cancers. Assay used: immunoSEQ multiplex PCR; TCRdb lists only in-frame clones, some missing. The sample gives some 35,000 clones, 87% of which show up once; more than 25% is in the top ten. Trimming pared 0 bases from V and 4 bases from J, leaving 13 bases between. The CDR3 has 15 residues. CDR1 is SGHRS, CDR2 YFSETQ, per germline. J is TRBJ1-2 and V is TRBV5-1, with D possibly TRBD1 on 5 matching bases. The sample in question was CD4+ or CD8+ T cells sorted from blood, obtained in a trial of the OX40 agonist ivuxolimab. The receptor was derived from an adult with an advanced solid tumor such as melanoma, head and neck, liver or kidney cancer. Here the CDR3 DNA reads TGCGCCAGCAGCTTGGGCCAAGGGGCACGCTATGGCTACACCTTC. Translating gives CASSLGQGARYGYTF.